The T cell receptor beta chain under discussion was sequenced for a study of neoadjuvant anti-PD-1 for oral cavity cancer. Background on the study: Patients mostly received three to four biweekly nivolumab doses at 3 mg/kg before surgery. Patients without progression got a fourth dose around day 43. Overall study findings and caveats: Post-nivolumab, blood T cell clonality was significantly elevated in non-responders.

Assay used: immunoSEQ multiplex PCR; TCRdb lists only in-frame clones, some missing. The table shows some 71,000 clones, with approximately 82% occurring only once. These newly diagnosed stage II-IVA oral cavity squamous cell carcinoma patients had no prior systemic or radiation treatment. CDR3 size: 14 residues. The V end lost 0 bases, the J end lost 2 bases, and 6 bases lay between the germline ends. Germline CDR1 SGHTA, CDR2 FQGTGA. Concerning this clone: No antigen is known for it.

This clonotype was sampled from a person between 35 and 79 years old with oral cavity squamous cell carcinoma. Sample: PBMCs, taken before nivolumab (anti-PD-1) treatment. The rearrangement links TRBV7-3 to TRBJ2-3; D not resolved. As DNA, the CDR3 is TGTGCCAGCAGCTTAACTAGTTTCACAGATACGCAGTATTTT. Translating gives CASSLTSFTDTQYF. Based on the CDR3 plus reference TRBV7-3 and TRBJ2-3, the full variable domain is GAGVSQTPSNKVTEKGKYVELRCDPISGHTALYWYRQSLGQGPEFLIYFQGTGAADDSGLPNDRFFAVRPEGSVSTLKIQRTERGDSAVYLCASSLTSFTDTQYFGPGTRLTVL.